A few counts support the clone carrying this TCR beta chain. CDR1 MDHEN and CDR2 SYDVKM come from the germline V gene. This CDR3 spans 15 amino acids. The V end lost 4 bases, the J end lost 0 bases, and 13 bases lay between the germline ends. Primers: 60 Vbeta forward and 13 Jbeta reverse. Assay: immunoSEQ multiplex PCR; the TCRdb copy retains only in-frame clones and omits some. The profile shows tens of thousands of clones, 75% to 80% of them singletons. These data belong to a study of cytomegalovirus exposure and HLA in healthy donors. J is TRBJ2-7 and V is TRBV28; TRBD1 is a possible D gene (5 bases). Sequencing used PBMCs. This receptor was taken from a young man in good health and CMV-seronegative. Here the CDR3 reads CASSSTPGHSYEQYF. The CDR3 bases are TGTGCCAGCAGTTCCACCCCCGGACACTCCTACGAGCAGTACTTC.